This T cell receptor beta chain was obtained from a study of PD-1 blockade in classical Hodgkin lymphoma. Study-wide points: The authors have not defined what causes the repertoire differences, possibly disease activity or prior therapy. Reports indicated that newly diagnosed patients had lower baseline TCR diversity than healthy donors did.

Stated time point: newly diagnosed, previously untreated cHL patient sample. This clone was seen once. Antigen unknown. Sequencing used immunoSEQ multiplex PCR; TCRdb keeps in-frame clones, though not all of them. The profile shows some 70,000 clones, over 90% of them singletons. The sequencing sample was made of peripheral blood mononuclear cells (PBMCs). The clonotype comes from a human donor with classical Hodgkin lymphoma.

The CDR3 loop reads CASSWDRNTGELFF. The CDR3 coding sequence is TGTGCCAGCAGCTGGGACAGAAACACCGGGGAGCTGTTTTTT. This chain connects TRBV25-1 to TRBJ2-2; 7 bases are shared with TRBD1. V lost 6 bases and J lost 2; bases outside the gene matches: 3. The CDR3 covers 14 residues. Germline CDR1 is MGHDK and CDR2 is SYGVNS. Full variable domain (rest looked up from reference TRBV25-1 and TRBJ2-2): EADIYQTPRYLVIGTGKKITLECSQTMGHDKMYWYQQDPGMELHLIHYSYGVNSTEKGDLSSESTVSRIRTEHFPLTLESARPSHTSQYLCASSWDRNTGELFFGEGSRLTVL.